This T cell receptor beta chain was identified in a study of blood T cell repertoires in COVID-19. Study overall: Spain, Italy and the United States supplied samples that represented acute and convalescent COVID-19. Nucleic acid was either cDNA or gDNA, and it came from T cells, B-cell-depleted T cells, or PBMCs.

The CDR3 runs to 15 residues. V lost 4 bases and J lost 5, with 18 bases in between. In germline, CDR1 is SGDLS, CDR2 YYNGEE. In the source study's methods: Estimation of nucleated cell counts was performed using reference gene primer amplification. Sequencing used immunoSEQ multiplex PCR; TCRdb keeps in-frame clones, though not all of them. V, J and clone size are taken as reported in that table, and D and trimming were inferred from the DNA itself. The table includes more than 95,000 clones, nearly 85% detected once. The rearrangement links TRBV9 to TRBJ1-1; D is perhaps TRBD1 (6 bases). The sequence was collected from a human donor in a cohort sampled during active or convalescent COVID-19. Sequencing was carried out using peripheral blood. The CDR3 sequence is CASSPRQVRGTEAFF. Written as DNA, the CDR3 is TGTGCCAGCAGCCCGAGACAGGTGAGGGGGACTGAAGCTTTCTTT.